This T cell receptor beta chain emerged from a study of blood T cells in healthy people across ages. PCR was performed a second time for roughly 7 to 12 cycles using a sample-barcoded 5' primer and a J-beta primer mix. TCRdb called the 5' RACE reads again in MiXCR, with one record for every CDR3 protein. The sample lists 760,000 or so distinct CDR3 sequences; approximately 25% were seen once. The V and J ends lost 6 bases and 3 bases respectively, with 19 bases between them. In germline, CDR1 is SQVTM, CDR2 ANQGSEA. The CDR3 loop spans 15 amino acids. These records were also assigned to another study, of T cells of mothers and their children. That source notes: In both related and unrelated pairs, TCR recombination output is shaped similarly by thymic selection.

This clonotype was obtained from a boy between 10 and 17 years old in good health. The chain links TRBV29-1 to TRBJ2-3; weak D call: TRBD2 (7 bases). The sequenced sample was blood. CDR3 nucleotide sequence: TGCAGCGTCCTCTTGTTTGAGGGGGGGACAGATACGCAGTATTTT. Translated: CSVLLFEGGTDTQYF.